Listed here are 7 T cell receptor beta chains from one sample, sequenced in a study of T cell repertoires in cytomegalovirus infection. TCRdb passed the reads through MiXCR, listing each CDR3 protein once. The sample carries roughly 760,000 distinct CDR3 sequences, approximately 34% recorded once. Sequenced material: PBMCs. The receptor source for this set is a human donor in good health (CMV status not recorded). Some clones in this sample may be carry-over from other donors' samples.

This clonotype was detected only a few times. The rearrangement uses TRBV20-1 and TRBJ1-1, with D tentatively TRBD1 (5 bases). Trimming stripped 3 bases from V and 1 base from J, with 9 bases between. Germline assignment: CDR1 DFQATT and CDR2 SNEGSKA (reference sequence). The CDR3 contains 13 residues. CDR3 residues: CSASVTGNTEAFF. For the CDR3, the DNA is TGCAGTGCTAGCGTTACAGGGAACACTGAAGCTTTCTTT.

For this clonotype: A much larger clone lies one base from this, so it may be a read error. V usage is TRBV7-2 and J usage is TRBJ2-7, with 7 bases lining up with TRBD2. Germline values: CDR1 SGHTA, CDR2 FQGNSA. This CDR3 has 16 residues. The CDR3: CASSPSGAGSPYEQSF. CDR3 DNA sequence: TGTGCCAGCAGCCCCTCCGGAGCGGGAAGTCCCTACGAGCAGTCCTTC.

This clonotype appeared many times. The rearrangement links TRBV7-9 to TRBJ2-7; no definite D call. The germline gives CDR1 SEHNR, CDR2 FQNEAQ (reference sequence). Trimming took 4 bases from V and 0 from J, leaving 10 bases between them. This CDR3 has 14 residues. The CDR3: CASSSFPNSYEQYF. CDR3 in DNA: TGTGCCAGCAGCTCCTTTCCAAACTCCTACGAGCAGTACTTC.

This clonotype was picked up a small number of times. The J gene is TRBJ2-3, the V gene TRBV6-1, with D possibly TRBD1 on 6 matching bases. Germline CDR1 and CDR2: MNHNS and SASEGT. V was trimmed by 2 bases and J by 5 bases, leaving 14 bases between them. The CDR3 is 15 residues long. The DNA of the CDR3 is TGTGCCAGCAGTGAACGAGCCCCCAGGGGAGATACGCAGTATTTT. Protein product: CASSERAPRGDTQYF.

The chain recombines TRBV12-3 or TRBV12-4 with TRBJ2-3; no reliable D call. This CDR3 has 13 amino acids. The V and J ends lost 3 bases and 4 bases respectively, with 8 bases between them. CDR3 nucleotide sequence: TGTGCCAGCAGTTTCACTAACCCAGATACGCAGTATTTT. Translation: CASSFTNPDTQYF.

This clonotype was counted once. This chain joins TRBV5-1 and TRBJ1-4; D is unclear. This CDR3 spans 19 amino acids. Germline V gene data show CDR1 as SGHRS and CDR2 as YFSETQ. V gave up 3 bases and J gave up 0 bases, with 21 bases separating them. CDR3 DNA sequence: TGCGCCAGCAGCTCCCAAAAAAGGACGGCCTTTGCAACTAATGAAAAACTGTTTTTT. It is translated as CASSSQKRTAFATNEKLFF.

The V call is TRBV28, the J call TRBJ2-2; 8 positions agree with TRBD2. V lost 2 bases to trimming and J lost 3 bases; unmatched junction nucleotides: 5. The CDR3 spans 16 residues. Germline V gene sequence: CDR1 MDHEN, CDR2 SYDVKM. CDR3 region: CASSLGAGAYTGELFF. CDR3 nucleotides: TGTGCCAGCAGTTTAGGAGCGGGGGCTTACACCGGGGAGCTGTTTTTT.